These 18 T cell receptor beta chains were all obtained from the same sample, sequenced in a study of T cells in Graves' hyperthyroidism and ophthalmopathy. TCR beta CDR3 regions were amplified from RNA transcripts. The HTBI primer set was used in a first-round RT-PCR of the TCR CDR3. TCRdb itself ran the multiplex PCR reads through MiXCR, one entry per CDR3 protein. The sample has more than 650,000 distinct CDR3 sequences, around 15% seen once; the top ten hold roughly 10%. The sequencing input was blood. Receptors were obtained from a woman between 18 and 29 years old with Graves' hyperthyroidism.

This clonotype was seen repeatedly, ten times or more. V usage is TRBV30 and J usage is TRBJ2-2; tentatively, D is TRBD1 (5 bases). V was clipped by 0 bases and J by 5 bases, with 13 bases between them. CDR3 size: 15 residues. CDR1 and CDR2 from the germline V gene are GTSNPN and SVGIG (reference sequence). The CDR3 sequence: CAWSVLGHITGELFF. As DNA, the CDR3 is TGTGCCTGGAGTGTACTTGGACACATAACCGGGGAGCTGTTTTTT.

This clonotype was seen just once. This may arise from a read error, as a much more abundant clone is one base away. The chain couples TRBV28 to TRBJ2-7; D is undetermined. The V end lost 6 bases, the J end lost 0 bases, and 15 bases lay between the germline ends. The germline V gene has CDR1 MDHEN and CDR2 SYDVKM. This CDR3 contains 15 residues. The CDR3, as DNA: TGTGCCAGCAGCTCCCCCGAAGAGCACTCCTACGAGCAGTACTTC. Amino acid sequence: CASSSPEEHSYEQYF.

The CDR3 coding sequence is TGTGCCAGCAGCTTAGCCGGCGGGAGGAGGGCAGATACGCAGTATTTT. It yields the protein CASSLAGGRRADTQYF. This chain joins TRBV7-2 and TRBJ2-3, with 8 bases lining up with TRBD2. Germline CDR1 is SGHTA and CDR2 is FQGNSA. Trimming cost V 0 bases and J 4 bases; bases outside gene matches: 6. The CDR3 has 16 amino acids.

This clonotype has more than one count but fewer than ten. The CDR3 spells CASSVGVRVGERVTEAFF. For the CDR3, the DNA is TGTGCCAGCAGCGTAGGGGTCCGAGTCGGGGAAAGAGTCACTGAAGCTTTCTTT. The chain uses TRBV9 and TRBJ1-1; no clear D gene. Germline V gene data show CDR1 as SGDLS and CDR2 as YYNGEE. The germline V and J ends were trimmed by 0 bases and 4 bases, with 22 bases remaining between them. The CDR3 covers 18 residues.

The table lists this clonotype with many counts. The CDR3 DNA is TGTGCCAGCAGTTCGGGCGGGACCGGGGAGCTGTTTTTT. Encoded protein: CASSSGGTGELFF. This chain links TRBV7-9 with TRBJ2-2; tentatively, D is TRBD2 (5 bases). This CDR3 is 13 amino acids long. The germline V and J ends were trimmed by 6 bases and 5 bases, with 10 bases remaining between them. The V gene's germline CDR1 is SEHNR and CDR2 FQNEAQ (reference sequence).

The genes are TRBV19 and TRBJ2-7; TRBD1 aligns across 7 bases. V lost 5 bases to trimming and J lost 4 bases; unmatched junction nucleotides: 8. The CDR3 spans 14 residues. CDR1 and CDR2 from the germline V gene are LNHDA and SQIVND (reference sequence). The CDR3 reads CASSAGTARYEQYF. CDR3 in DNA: TGTGCCAGTAGTGCCGGGACAGCGAGGTACGAGCAGTACTTC.

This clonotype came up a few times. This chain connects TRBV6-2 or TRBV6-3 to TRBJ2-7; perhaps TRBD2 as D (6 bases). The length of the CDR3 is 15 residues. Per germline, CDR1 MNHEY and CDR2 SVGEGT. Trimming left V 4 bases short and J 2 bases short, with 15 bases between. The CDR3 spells CASSLGGRRAYEQYF. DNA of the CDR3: TGTGCCAGCAGTTTGGGAGGACGGAGGGCCTACGAGCAGTACTTC.

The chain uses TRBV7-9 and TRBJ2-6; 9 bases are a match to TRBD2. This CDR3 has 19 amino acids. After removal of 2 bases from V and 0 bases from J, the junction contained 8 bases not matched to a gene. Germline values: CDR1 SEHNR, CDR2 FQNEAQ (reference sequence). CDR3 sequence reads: CASSLPAGGPSSGANVLTF. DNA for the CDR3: TGTGCCAGCAGCTTACCAGCGGGAGGCCCAAGCTCTGGGGCCAACGTCCTGACTTTC.

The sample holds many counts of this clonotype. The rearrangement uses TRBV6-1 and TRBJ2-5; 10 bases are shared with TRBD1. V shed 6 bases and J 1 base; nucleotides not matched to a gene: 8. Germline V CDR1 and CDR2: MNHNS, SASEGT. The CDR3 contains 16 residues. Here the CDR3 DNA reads TGTGCCAGCAGCTTTCATCGGACAGGGGGCCAAGAGACCCAGTACTTC. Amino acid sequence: CASSFHRTGGQETQYF.

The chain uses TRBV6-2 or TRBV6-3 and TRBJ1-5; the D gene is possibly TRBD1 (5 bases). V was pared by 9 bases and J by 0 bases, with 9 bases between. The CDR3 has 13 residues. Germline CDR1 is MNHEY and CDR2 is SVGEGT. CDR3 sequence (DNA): TGTGCCAGTGGGGGAGATAGCAATCAGCCCCAGCATTTT. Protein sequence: CASGGDSNQPQHF.

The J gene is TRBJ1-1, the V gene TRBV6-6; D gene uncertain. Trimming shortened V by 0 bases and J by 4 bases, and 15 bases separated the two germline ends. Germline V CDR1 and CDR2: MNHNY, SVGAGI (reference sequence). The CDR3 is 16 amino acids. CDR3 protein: CASSYSMFRWSTEAFF. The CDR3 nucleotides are TGTGCCAGCAGTTACTCCATGTTCAGGTGGAGCACTGAAGCTTTCTTT.

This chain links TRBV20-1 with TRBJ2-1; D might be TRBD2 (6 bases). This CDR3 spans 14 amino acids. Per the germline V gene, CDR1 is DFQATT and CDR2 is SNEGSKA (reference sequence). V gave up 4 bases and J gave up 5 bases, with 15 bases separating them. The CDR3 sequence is CSATVGGRNNEQFF. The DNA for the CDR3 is TGCAGTGCTACAGTCGGGGGTAGGAACAATGAGCAGTTCTTC.

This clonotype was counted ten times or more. This chain's CDR3 is CASSSTGEGYTF. CDR3 bases: TGTGCCAGCAGCTCTACAGGGGAGGGCTACACCTTC. The genes are TRBV7-8 and TRBJ1-2; 7 bases are a match to TRBD1. This CDR3 has 12 amino acids. V was clipped by 4 bases and J by 8 bases; unmatched bases: 4. Germline CDR1 and CDR2: SGHVS and FQNEAQ.

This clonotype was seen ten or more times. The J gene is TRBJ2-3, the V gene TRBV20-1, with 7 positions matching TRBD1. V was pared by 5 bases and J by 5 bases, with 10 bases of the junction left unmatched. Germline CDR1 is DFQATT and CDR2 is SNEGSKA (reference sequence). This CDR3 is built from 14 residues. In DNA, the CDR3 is TGCAGTGCTGAGCACAGGGGAGCAGGAGATACGCAGTATTTT. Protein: CSAEHRGAGDTQYF.

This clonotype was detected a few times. In DNA, the CDR3 is TGTGCCTGGAGTCCTTCCCGGACAGGGCTGTACAATGAGCAGTTCTTC. Translated, it gives CAWSPSRTGLYNEQFF. The chain employs TRBV30 and TRBJ2-1; 8 bases agree with TRBD1. Germline CDR1 is GTSNPN and CDR2 is SVGIG (reference sequence). The J segment lost 4 bases and the V segment lost 2 bases, leaving 10 bases of the junction unmatched. The CDR3 covers 16 residues.

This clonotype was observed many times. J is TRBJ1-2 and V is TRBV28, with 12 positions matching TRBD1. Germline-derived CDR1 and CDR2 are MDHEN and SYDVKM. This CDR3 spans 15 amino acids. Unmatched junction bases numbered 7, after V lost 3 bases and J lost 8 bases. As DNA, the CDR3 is TGTGCCAGCAGTTTTAGGGACAGGGGGCCTGGAGGCTACACCTTC. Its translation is CASSFRDRGPGGYTF.

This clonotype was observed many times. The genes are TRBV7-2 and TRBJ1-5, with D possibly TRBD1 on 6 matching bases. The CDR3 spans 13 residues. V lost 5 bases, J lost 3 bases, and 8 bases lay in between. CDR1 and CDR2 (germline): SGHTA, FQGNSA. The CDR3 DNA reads TGTGCCAGCAGCGACAGGTTCAATCAGCCCCAGCATTTT. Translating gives CASSDRFNQPQHF. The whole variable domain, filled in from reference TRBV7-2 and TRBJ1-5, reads GAGVSQSPSNKVTEKGKDVELRCDPISGHTALYWYRQSLGQGLEFLIYFQGNSAPDKSGLPSDRFSAERTGGSVSTLTIQRTQQEDSAVYLCASSDRFNQPQHFGDGTRLSIL.

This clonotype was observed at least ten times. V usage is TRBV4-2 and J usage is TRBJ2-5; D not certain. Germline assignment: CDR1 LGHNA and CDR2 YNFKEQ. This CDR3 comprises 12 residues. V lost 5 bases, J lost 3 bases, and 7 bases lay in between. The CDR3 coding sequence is TGTGCCAGCAGCAACGGCGAAGAGACCCAGTACTTC. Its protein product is CASSNGEETQYF.